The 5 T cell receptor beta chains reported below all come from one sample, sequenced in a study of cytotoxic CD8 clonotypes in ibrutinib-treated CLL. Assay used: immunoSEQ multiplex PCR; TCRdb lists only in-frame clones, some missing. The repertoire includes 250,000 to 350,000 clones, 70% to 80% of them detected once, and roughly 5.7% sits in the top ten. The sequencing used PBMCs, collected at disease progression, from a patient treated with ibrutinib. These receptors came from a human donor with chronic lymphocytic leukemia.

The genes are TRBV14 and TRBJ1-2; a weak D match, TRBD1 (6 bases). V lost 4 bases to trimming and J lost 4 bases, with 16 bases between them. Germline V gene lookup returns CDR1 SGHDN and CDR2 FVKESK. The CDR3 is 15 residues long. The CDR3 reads CASSPDLQGFYGYTF. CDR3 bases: TGTGCCAGCAGCCCCGACCTACAGGGCTTCTATGGCTACACCTTC.

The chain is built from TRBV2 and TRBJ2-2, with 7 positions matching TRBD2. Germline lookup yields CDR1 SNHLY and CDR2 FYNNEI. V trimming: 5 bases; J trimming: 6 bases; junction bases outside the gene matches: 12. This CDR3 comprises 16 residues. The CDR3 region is CASSHNGGERPGELFF. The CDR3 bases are TGTGCCAGCAGTCACAATGGGGGGGAACGGCCCGGGGAGCTGTTTTTT.

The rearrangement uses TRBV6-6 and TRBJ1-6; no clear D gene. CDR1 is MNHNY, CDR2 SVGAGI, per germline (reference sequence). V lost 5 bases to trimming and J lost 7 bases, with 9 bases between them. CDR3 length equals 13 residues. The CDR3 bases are TGTGCCAGCAGTCACGGCCCCAATTCACCCCTCCACTTT. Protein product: CASSHGPNSPLHF.

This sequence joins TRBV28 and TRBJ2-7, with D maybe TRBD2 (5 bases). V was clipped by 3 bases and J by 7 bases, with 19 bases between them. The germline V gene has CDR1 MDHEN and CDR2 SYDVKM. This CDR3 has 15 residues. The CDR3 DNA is TGTGCCAGCAGTTTGGCGGGCAGGCCCACTAGGGAGCAGTACTTC. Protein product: CASSLAGRPTREQYF. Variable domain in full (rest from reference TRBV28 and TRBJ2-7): DVKVTQSSRYLVKRTGEKVFLECVQDMDHENMFWYRQDPGLGLRLIYFSYDVKMKEKGDIPEGYSVSREKKERFSLILESASTNQTSMYLCASSLAGRPTREQYFGPGTRLTVT.

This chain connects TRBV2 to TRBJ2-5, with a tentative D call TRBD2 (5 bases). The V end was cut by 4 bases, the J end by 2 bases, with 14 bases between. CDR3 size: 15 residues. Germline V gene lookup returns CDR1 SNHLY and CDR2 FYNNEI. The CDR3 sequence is CASSADWDLQETQYF. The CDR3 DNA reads TGTGCCAGCAGTGCGGACTGGGATTTGCAAGAGACCCAGTACTTC.